The 14 T cell receptor beta chains below were found in one sample sequenced in a study of control samples from healthy donors and cancer patients. Measured with immunoSEQ multiplex PCR; TCRdb has only the in-frame clones, and not every one. This repertoire shows tens of thousands of clones, over 85% found once; its top ten account for approximately 2.3%. The sample consisted of blood. These receptors all come from a man aged 30 to 45 in good health.

The chain carries TRBV5-6 and TRBJ1-4; 7 positions agree with TRBD1. The CDR3 has 15 amino acids. The V gene end was trimmed by 3 bases and the J gene end by 5 bases; junction bases not matched to a gene: 7. Germline V gene sequence: CDR1 SGHDT, CDR2 YYEEEE. The CDR3 DNA reads as TGTGCCAGCAGCTCACCGGGACAGCGAAATGAAAAACTGTTTTTT. Translated, it gives CASSSPGQRNEKLFF.

This clone was picked up one time. The rearrangement uses TRBV6-2 or TRBV6-3 and TRBJ2-7, with D possibly being TRBD1 (5 bases). The CDR3 sequence is 14 residues long. V lost 2 bases and J lost 2, with 10 bases in between. Germline CDR1 is MNHEY and CDR2 is SVGEGT. The CDR3 bases are TGTGCCAGCAGTTACCCGCAGGACACCTACGAGCAGTACTTC. Translated: CASSYPQDTYEQYF.

The chain has TRBV27 and TRBJ2-5; TRBD2 agrees at 7 bases. In germline, CDR1 is MNHEY, CDR2 SMNVEV (reference sequence). CDR3 size: 13 residues. V lost 2 bases and J lost 6; bases outside the gene matches: 3. The CDR3 is CASSLGGEKTQYF. The DNA of the CDR3 is TGTGCCAGCAGTTTAGGGGGGGAAAAGACCCAGTACTTC.

The V and J genes are TRBV27 and TRBJ2-7; 8 positions match TRBD2. CDR1 and CDR2 (germline): MNHEY, SMNVEV (reference sequence). V lost 6 bases to trimming and J lost 6 bases; unmatched junction nucleotides: 7. The CDR3 has 13 amino acids. The CDR3 is CASSPIAGTEQYF. Here the CDR3 DNA reads TGTGCCAGCAGCCCGATAGCGGGAACCGAGCAGTACTTC.

The sample holds one count of this clone. The chain uses TRBV2 and TRBJ1-1, with a tentative D call TRBD1 (6 bases). V shed 5 bases and J shed 4 bases, with 11 bases lying between them. This CDR3 is 13 amino acids long. Germline loops: CDR1 SNHLY, CDR2 FYNNEI. The CDR3 DNA reads as TGTGCCAGCAGTAAACAGGGAGGCACTGAAGCTTTCTTT. Translation: CASSKQGGTEAFF.

The rearrangement joins TRBV5-1 to TRBJ1-2; perhaps TRBD1 as D (5 bases). The CDR3 spans 16 residues. Germline V lookup: CDR1 SGHRS, CDR2 YFSETQ. V lost 3 bases to trimming and J lost 0 bases, with 15 bases between them. The CDR3 protein is CASSWRPDRSNYGYTF. As DNA, the CDR3 is TGCGCCAGCAGCTGGCGCCCCGACAGATCTAACTATGGCTACACCTTC.

This chain links TRBV11-2 with TRBJ2-7; D may be TRBD1 or TRBD2 (5 bases each). Trimming took 5 bases from V and 0 from J, leaving 20 bases between them. The germline CDR1 and CDR2 sequences are SGHAT and FQNNGV. CDR3 size: 17 residues. Here the CDR3 DNA reads TGTGCCAGCAGCCCAATGCAGGGAGCCTCGGACTCCTACGAGCAGTACTTC. This translates into CASSPMQGASDSYEQYF.

The chain combines TRBV5-8 with TRBJ1-3; D remains ambiguous. The CDR3 consists of 14 residues. Germline values: CDR1 SGHTS, CDR2 YDEGEE. Deletions cut 1 base from V and 5 bases from J, with 10 bases between. The CDR3 sequence is CASSLLGVRNTIYF. The CDR3 DNA follows: TGTGCCAGCAGCTTGCTGGGAGTTAGAAACACCATATATTTT.

The chain links TRBV4-3 to TRBJ1-5; D call uncertain. In germline, CDR1 is LGHNA, CDR2 YSLEER. The V and J ends lost 1 base and 4 bases respectively, with 11 bases between them. The CDR3 is made up of 15 amino acids. This CDR3 reads CASSQVGSPNQPQHF. In nucleotides, the CDR3 is TGCGCCAGCAGCCAAGTGGGCTCGCCAAATCAGCCCCAGCATTTT.

This clone was picked up one time. The chain has TRBV6-5 and TRBJ1-5, with 8 bases aligning to TRBD1. V was pared by 8 bases and J by 6 bases, with 6 bases of the junction left unmatched. In germline, CDR1 is MNHEY, CDR2 SVGAGI. This CDR3 is built from 13 residues. The CDR3 here is CASAGQGGQPQHF. CDR3 coding DNA: TGTGCCAGCGCCGGACAGGGTGGTCAGCCCCAGCATTTT.

The genes are TRBV7-9 and TRBJ1-1; 7 bases are a match to TRBD1. Per the germline V gene, CDR1 is SEHNR and CDR2 is FQNEAQ (reference sequence). Germline trimming cut 5 bases from V and 1 base from J; bases unmatched to any gene: 7. This CDR3 has 15 residues. DNA of the CDR3: TGTGCCAGCAGCATACAACAGGGGTCGAACACTGAAGCTTTCTTT. Its translation: CASSIQQGSNTEAFF.

The CDR3: CASSYKQISYEQYF. As DNA, the CDR3 is TGTGCCAGCAGTTACAAACAGATCTCCTACGAGCAGTACTTC. The chain uses TRBV6-5 and TRBJ2-7; D call uncertain. Germline assignment: CDR1 MNHEY and CDR2 SVGAGI. V lost 2 bases, J lost 0 bases, and 8 bases lay in between. The CDR3 is 14 amino acids.

This rearrangement joins TRBV9 to TRBJ2-1; TRBD2 agrees at 8 bases. Germline trimming cut 0 bases from V and 10 bases from J; bases unmatched to any gene: 12. The CDR3 contains 16 residues. Germline V gene data show CDR1 as SGDLS and CDR2 as YYNGEE. The CDR3 DNA reads TGTGCCAGCAGCGTAGCAGCGGGAGAACCGTCTGGGGAGCAGTTCTTC. It is translated as CASSVAAGEPSGEQFF. Based on the CDR3 plus reference TRBV9 and TRBJ2-1, the full variable domain is DSGVTQTPKHLITATGQRVTLRCSPRSGDLSVYWYQQSLDQGLQFLIQYYNGEERAKGNILERFSAQQFPDLHSELNLSSLELGDSALYFCASSVAAGEPSGEQFFGPGTRLTVL.

Comment on this clone: One end of the junction fails to match germline, which may point to a read error. The chain is built from TRBV5-4 and TRBJ2-1; 11 nucleotides align to TRBD2. The CDR3 runs 17 residues. CDR1 is SGHNT and CDR2 is YYREEE in the germline V gene (reference sequence). The CDR3 nucleotides are TGCGCCAGCAGCTTTAAACTAGCGGGAGATAGAGGAAATGAGCAGTTCTTC. Its protein product is CASSFKLAGDRGNEQFF.